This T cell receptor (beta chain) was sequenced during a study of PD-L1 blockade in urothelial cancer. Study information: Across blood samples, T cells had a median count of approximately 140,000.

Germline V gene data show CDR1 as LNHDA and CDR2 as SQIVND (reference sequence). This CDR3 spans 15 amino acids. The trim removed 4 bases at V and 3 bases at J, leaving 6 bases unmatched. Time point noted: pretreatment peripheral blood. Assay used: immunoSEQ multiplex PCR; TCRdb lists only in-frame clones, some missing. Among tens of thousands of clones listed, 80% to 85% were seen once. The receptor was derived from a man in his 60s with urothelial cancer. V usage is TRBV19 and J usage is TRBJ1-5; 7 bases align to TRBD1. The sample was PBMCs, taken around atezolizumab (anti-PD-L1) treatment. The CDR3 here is CASSRETGDNQPQHF. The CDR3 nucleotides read TGTGCCAGTAGTAGAGAAACAGGGGACAATCAGCCCCAGCATTTT.